The T cell receptor (beta chain) described here comes from a study of blood T cell repertoires in COVID-19. Produced via immunoSEQ multiplex PCR; TCRdb's table is partial and in-frame only. This sample yields approximately 210,000 clones, of which under 90% are seen a single time; 2% to 3% belongs to the top ten. This clone was picked up one time. The CDR3 length is 11 residues. V lost 7 bases to trimming and J lost 1 base, with 5 bases between them. Germline V gene lookup returns CDR1 SGHRS and CDR2 YFSETQ. The sample was peripheral blood. The receptor was isolated from a woman aged 40 to 55 with active or convalescent COVID-19. The V call is TRBV5-1, the J call TRBJ1-1; no definite D call. CDR3 protein: CASQKNTEAFF. The CDR3 DNA is TGCGCCAGCCAGAAGAACACTGAAGCTTTCTTT.